The rows below give T cell receptor beta chains drawn from one sample of a study of vaccination and CD4 T cells after COVID-19. Their recognized antigens are unknown. Each CDR3 protein gets one entry after TCRdb re-called the PCR reads with MiXCR. In the table there are over 10,000 distinct CDR3 sequences, about 72% of which are singletons. Material: CD4+ T cells from blood, cultured in vitro. These receptors were taken from a human donor who had recovered from COVID-19. CDR3s include the opening cysteine and the closing phenylalanine or tryptophan. A D gene is named only where the DNA matches it firmly. Rows may omit the clone size; those that give it use once, few, many or a size class.

size	D	V	J	DNA	CDR3
-	-	TRBV19	TRBJ2-3	TGTGCCAGTAGTATAGGCAGAAGGCAGTATTTT	CASSIGRRQYF
-	-	TRBV19	TRBJ1-5	TGTGCCAGTAGTATCGGTTCTAGCAATCAGCCCCAGCATTTT	CASSIGSSNQPQHF
-	-	TRBV7-9	TRBJ2-2	TGTGCCAGCACCTTTGGGAGCACCGGGGAGCTGTTTTTT	CASTFGSTGELFF
-	-	TRBV15	TRBJ2-5	TGTGCCACCAGCTACCGGGAGAGGATGGGGACCCAGTACTTC	CATSYRERMGTQYF
-	TRBD1	TRBV27	TRBJ2-7	TGTGCCAGCAGCCGAGGGGGCGCGGTTCAGGGCGAGCAGTACTTC	CASSRGGAVQGEQYF
-	TRBD1	TRBV28	TRBJ1-3	TGTGCCAGCAGGCACAGGGGTTCTGGAAACACCATATATTTT	CASRHRGSGNTIYF
-	-	TRBV19	TRBJ1-1	TGTGCCAGTAGTATCGGGAGGGGTGGGACTGAAGCTTTCTTT	CASSIGRGGTEAFF
-	TRBD1	TRBV7-6	TRBJ1-2	TGTGCCAGCAGCCTATCTGGACAGGGAATGGGCGGCTACACCTTC	CASSLSGQGMGGYTF
-	TRBD1	TRBV20-1	TRBJ1-4	TGCAGTGCTAGTGGACAACAGGGGTGGGGTGAAAAACTGTTTTTT	CSASGQQGWGEKLFF
-	-	TRBV7-2	TRBJ2-2	TGTGCCAGCAGCTACAGGCGACCGAACACCGGGGAGCTGTTTTTT	CASSYRRPNTGELFF
-	TRBD1	TRBV20-1	TRBJ1-6	TGCAGTGCCGCCGGGCAGGGGGGAAATTCACCCCTCCACTTT	CSAAGQGGNSPLHF
-	-	TRBV6-1	TRBJ2-4	TGTGCCAGCAGTACCAGGGAGCTAGCCAAAAACATTCAGTACTTC	CASSTRELAKNIQYF
-	TRBD2	TRBV9	TRBJ2-1	TGTGCCAGCAGCGTATCCGCGGGAGCAAGTTGGGAGCAGTTCTTC	CASSVSAGASWEQFF
-	-	TRBV10-1	TRBJ1-1	TGCGCCACCCGGACAGCCAAGAACACTGAAGCTTTCTTT	CATRTAKNTEAFF
few	TRBD2	TRBV7-9	TRBJ2-7	TGTGCCAGCAGCTTAGAGGGCGGGAGCTCCTACGAGCAGTACTTC	CASSLEGGSSYEQYF
-	-	TRBV6-1	TRBJ2-5	TGTGCCAGCAAAGTTTTCGGGTTGGGGGGAGAGACCCAGTACTTC	CASKVFGLGGETQYF
-	-	TRBV12-3/TRBV12-4	TRBJ1-5	TGTGCCAGCAGTTTAGTCACAGGGTTAGGGCAGCCCCAGCATTTT	CASSLVTGLGQPQHF
-	-	TRBV7-2	TRBJ1-2	TGCGCCAGCAGCCAAGTACACACCTTAATGGGGCCAAACTATGGCTACACCTTC	CASSQVHTLMGPNYGYTF
once	-	TRBV7-2	TRBJ2-2	TGTGCCAGCAGAGTGGGGGCGTCCGGGGAGCTGTTTTTT	CASRVGASGELFF
-	-	TRBV6-2/TRBV6-3	TRBJ2-1	TGTGCCAGCAGTTTCAGAGTCGGGGGCGATGAGCAGTTCTTC	CASSFRVGGDEQFF
-	-	TRBV27	TRBJ1-2	TGTGCCAGCAGCCCGGAGTCCCCGTCCCTCGGAGGCTACACCTTC	CASSPESPSLGGYTF
-	TRBD1	TRBV29-1	TRBJ2-3	TGCAGCGTTGAACGGACAGGGGCAGATACGCAGTATTTT	CSVERTGADTQYF
few	-	TRBV20-1	TRBJ1-4	TGCAGTGCTAGAGGTGTAGGACCACTGTTTTTT	CSARGVGPLFF
-	-	TRBV20-1	TRBJ1-2	TGCAGTGCTAGAGTATCGGGGTTCTATGGCTACACCTTC	CSARVSGFYGYTF
-	-	TRBV20-1	TRBJ2-3	TGCAGTGCTTGGGACGGGGTATTTGGCACAGATACGCAGTATTTT	CSAWDGVFGTDTQYF
-	-	TRBV6-4	TRBJ1-2	TGTGCCAGCAGTAGATTTAGGGGTGCCGACCCTCGGGGCTACACCTTC	CASSRFRGADPRGYTF
few	-	TRBV7-2	TRBJ2-7	TGTGCCAGCAGCTTACAGCCCTACGAGCAGTACTTC	CASSLQPYEQYF
once	TRBD1	TRBV24-1	TRBJ2-6	TGTGCCACCAGTGACCTAGACAGGGGGCTAGAGGCCAACGTCCTGACTTTC	CATSDLDRGLEANVLTF
-	TRBD1	TRBV28	TRBJ2-5	TGTGCCAGCAGTTCCCCTAGGCAGGGGGTCGGAGAGACCCAGTACTTC	CASSSPRQGVGETQYF
few	TRBD1	TRBV6-1	TRBJ2-2	TGTGCCAGCAGCCGACAGGGGGCGGACACCGGGGAGCTGTTTTTT	CASSRQGADTGELFF
-	TRBD1	TRBV6-2/TRBV6-3	TRBJ1-2	TGTGCCAGCAGTTATTCGACAGGGTTTCATGGCTACACCTTC	CASSYSTGFHGYTF
-	TRBD1	TRBV6-2/TRBV6-3	TRBJ1-5	TGTGCCAGCAGTTATGACAGGGGGAGGAATCAGCCCCAGCATTTT	CASSYDRGRNQPQHF
-	TRBD1	TRBV7-3	TRBJ2-2	TGTGCCAGCAGCCCTCGGACAGGGGGCACCGGGGAGCTGTTTTTT	CASSPRTGGTGELFF
-	-	TRBV12-3/TRBV12-4	TRBJ2-2	TGTGCCAGCAGCCCGCAACAAGACACCGGGGAGCTGTTTTTT	CASSPQQDTGELFF
-	-	TRBV20-1	TRBJ1-3	TGCAGTGCTAACAGGGGAAACACCATATATTTT	CSANRGNTIYF
-	TRBD2	TRBV20-1	TRBJ2-3	TGCAGTGCGATGACTAGCGCCAACACAGATACGCAGTATTTT	CSAMTSANTDTQYF
-	TRBD1	TRBV10-2	TRBJ1-5	TGCGCCAGCAGAGCTCACAAAGGACAGGGCGGAAGCAATCAGCCCCAGCATTTT	CASRAHKGQGGSNQPQHF
-	-	TRBV6-1	TRBJ1-3	TGTGCCAGCAGCGCCCCTCCACTCGGAAACACCATATATTTT	CASSAPPLGNTIYF
-	TRBD2	TRBV20-1	TRBJ2-5	TGCAGTGCTTTTCCAGGACTAGCGGGCCCTTGGGAGACCCAGTACTTC	CSAFPGLAGPWETQYF
-	-	TRBV6-1	TRBJ2-5	TGTGCCAGCATGGGTTTGGAGACCCAGTACTTC	CASMGLETQYF
-	-	TRBV6-1	TRBJ1-1	TGTGCCAGCAGTCTTACACAGGTACTATTCACTGAAGCTTTCTTT	CASSLTQVLFTEAFF